Each of the 32 T cell receptor beta chains below was sequenced from the same sample in a study of T-cell memory formation after mild COVID-19. TCRdb reanalysed the 5' RACE reads using MiXCR and keeps one entry per CDR3 protein. Here the sample spans hundreds of thousands of distinct CDR3 sequences, approximately 19% being singletons. Sequenced material: PBMCs or a T cell subset sorted from them (not recorded which). The source is an adult woman who had mild COVID-19 (a few samples of this study predate the infection). Cell type and time point are not known.

This clonotype has a handful of counts. The rearrangement uses TRBV12-3 or TRBV12-4 and TRBJ1-1; a weak D match, TRBD1 (6 bases). This CDR3 has 16 residues. V gave up 3 bases and J gave up 3 bases, with 17 bases separating them. The CDR3 DNA follows: TGTGCCAGCAGTTTTCTCCAGGGGAGATTGTACACTGAAGCTTTCTTT. It codes for CASSFLQGRLYTEAFF.

The CDR3 region is CAISESSYSIVMNTEAFF. The CDR3, as DNA: TGTGCCATCAGTGAGTCGTCGTACAGCATAGTGATGAACACTGAAGCTTTCTTT. V usage is TRBV10-3 and J usage is TRBJ1-1, with no clear D. This CDR3 has 18 amino acids. Germline V gene data show CDR1 as ENHRY and CDR2 as SYGVKD. The V and J ends lost 0 bases and 0 bases respectively, with 17 bases between them.

This clonotype was detected only a few times. CDR3 nucleotide sequence: TGCGCCAGCAGCCAAGATTGGCTGGTTGGGGATACGCAGTATTTT. Its protein is CASSQDWLVGDTQYF. The chain recombines TRBV4-3 with TRBJ2-3; D remains unclear. The CDR3 covers 15 residues. Trimming left V 0 bases short and J 6 bases short, with 13 bases between. Looked up from germline, CDR1 is LGHNA and CDR2 is YSLEER.

J is TRBJ2-1 and V is TRBV7-9; the D is unclear. The CDR3 covers 15 residues. With 1 base removed from V and 5 bases from J, the gap between germline ends came to 12 bases. Germline loops: CDR1 SEHNR, CDR2 FQNEAQ (reference sequence). DNA of the CDR3: TGTGCCAGCAGCTTAGGAGCCAGAGTTAACAATGAGCAGTTCTTC. Encoded protein: CASSLGARVNNEQFF.

The chain joins TRBV7-9 to TRBJ1-2; possible D gene TRBD1, 5 bases. Germline CDR1 is SEHNR and CDR2 is FQNEAQ (reference sequence). V was pared by 1 base and J by 4 bases, with 19 bases between. The CDR3 covers 17 residues. The CDR3 protein is CASSLGDGDRGGYGYTF. DNA of the CDR3: TGTGCCAGCAGCTTAGGGGACGGAGATCGGGGAGGCTATGGCTACACCTTC. Complete variable domain (other parts from reference TRBV7-9 and TRBJ1-2): DTGVSQNPRHKITKRGQNVTFRCDPISEHNRLYWYRQTLGQGPEFLTYFQNEAQLEKSRLLSDRFSAERPKGSFSTLEIQRTEQGDSAMYLCASSLGDGDRGGYGYTFGSGTRLTVV.

J is TRBJ1-2 and V is TRBV12-3 or TRBV12-4, with TRBD1 matching over 12 bases. Trimming took 6 bases from V and 7 from J; bases not matched to a gene: 12. There are 16 residues in the CDR3. The CDR3 protein is CASRGPGDRGQFGYTF. Written as DNA, the CDR3 is TGTGCCAGCAGGGGTCCAGGGGACAGGGGGCAATTTGGCTACACCTTC.

The chain links TRBV5-1 to TRBJ2-5; 9 positions match TRBD1. The V and J ends lost 6 bases and 5 bases, in that order; junction bases with no gene match: 8. Germline V gene sequence: CDR1 SGHRS, CDR2 YFSETQ. The CDR3 sequence is 14 residues long. CDR3 sequence (DNA): TGCGCCAGCAAAGGGACAGGGCTTATGGAGACCCAGTACTTC. Translation: CASKGTGLMETQYF.

This clonotype has a single count. This chain joins TRBV7-2 and TRBJ2-7; 12 nucleotides match TRBD2. Germline loops: CDR1 SGHTA, CDR2 FQGNSA. V trimming: 5 bases; J trimming: 6 bases; junction bases outside the gene matches: 14. CDR3 length: 17 amino acids. The CDR3 DNA reads as TGTGCCAGCAGCATCCGACCTCTAGCGGGGGGGCCCATCGAGCAGTACTTC. As protein: CASSIRPLAGGPIEQYF.

The sample holds many counts of this clonotype. This chain joins TRBV7-8 and TRBJ2-1; weak D call: TRBD2 (7 bases). Between the trimmed V and J ends, which lost 3 bases and 8 bases, there was a span of 11 bases. This CDR3 comprises 13 residues. The germline V gene has CDR1 SGHVS and CDR2 FQNEAQ. The CDR3 loop is CASSLVGGHEQFF. The CDR3 nucleotides read TGTGCCAGCAGCTTGGTGGGGGGGCATGAGCAGTTCTTC.

V usage is TRBV28 and J usage is TRBJ2-1; TRBD2 agrees at 10 bases. The V segment lost 6 bases and the J segment 5 bases; nucleotides outside the gene matches: 7. Germline V gene sequence: CDR1 MDHEN, CDR2 SYDVKM. The length of the CDR3 is 15 residues. The CDR3, as DNA: TGTGCCAGCAGCCCCGGACTAGCGGACCACAATGAGCAGTTCTTC. Its translation is CASSPGLADHNEQFF.

Here the CDR3 reads CATSRERYNEQFF. In DNA form, the CDR3 reads TGTGCCACCAGCAGAGAACGGTACAATGAGCAGTTCTTC. This chain links TRBV15 with TRBJ2-1; no clear D. Germline values: CDR1 LNHNV, CDR2 YYDKDF (reference sequence). The CDR3 runs 13 residues. V gave up 0 bases and J gave up 4 bases, with 4 bases separating them.

This chain joins TRBV20-1 and TRBJ2-4, with TRBD1 matching 8 bases. This CDR3 region has 14 residues. Germline CDR1 reads DFQATT; CDR2 reads SNEGSKA (reference sequence). Losses at the gene ends were 3 bases for V and 7 bases for J; bases not matched to a gene: 8. CDR3 region: CSAREVRTGNIQYF. CDR3 nucleotide sequence: TGCAGTGCTAGGGAGGTGAGGACAGGGAACATTCAGTACTTC.

This clonotype was recorded a few times. The chain has TRBV7-6 and TRBJ2-1; TRBD2 aligns across 11 bases. Unmatched junction bases numbered 2, after V lost 3 bases and J lost 4 bases. The CDR3 has 15 amino acids. Germline CDR1 and CDR2: SGHVS and FNYEAQ. In DNA, the CDR3 is TGTGCCAGCAGCTTGGCTAGCGGGAGGTACAATGAGCAGTTCTTC. Translating it yields CASSLASGRYNEQFF.

This clonotype has just a few counts. V usage is TRBV29-1 and J usage is TRBJ2-7; 12 bases align to TRBD2. J was trimmed by 2 bases and V by 4 bases; bases with no gene match: 12. Germline V gene sequence: CDR1 SQVTM, CDR2 ANQGSEA. The CDR3 extends over 17 amino acids. Here the CDR3 reads CSVAGRTSGVITYEQYF. In DNA form, the CDR3 reads TGCAGCGTTGCAGGCCGGACTAGCGGGGTTATTACCTACGAGCAGTACTTC.

This chain connects TRBV18 to TRBJ2-5; TRBD1 might be the D (5 bases). V lost 0 bases, J lost 1 base, and 9 bases lay in between. This CDR3 spans 15 amino acids. Germline lookup yields CDR1 KGHSH and CDR2 LQKENI. Here the CDR3 DNA reads TGTGCCAGCTCACCACCGTCACAGGTCCAAGAGACCCAGTACTTC. It yields the protein CASSPPSQVQETQYF.

The chain uses TRBV20-1 and TRBJ2-7; D possibly corresponds to TRBD2 (5 bases). This CDR3 spans 16 amino acids. Trimming shortened V by 6 bases and J by 6 bases, and 27 bases separated the two germline ends. CDR1 and CDR2 from the germline V gene are DFQATT and SNEGSKA (reference sequence). As DNA, the CDR3 is TGCAGTGCCACCCCTATCGCTGGCTCGGCGGAGGTCGAGCAGTACTTC. Protein sequence: CSATPIAGSAEVEQYF.

In this sample, this clonotype turned up many times. This chain joins TRBV5-1 and TRBJ2-5, with D uncertain. Germline V gene lookup returns CDR1 SGHRS and CDR2 YFSETQ. V was shortened by 3 bases and J by 1 base, with 7 bases between the two germline ends. The CDR3 extends over 13 amino acids. The CDR3 nucleotides read TGCGCCAGCAGCTACTCGATCCAAGAGACCCAGTACTTC. Translating it yields CASSYSIQETQYF. The full variable domain, its missing parts supplied by reference TRBV5-1 and TRBJ2-5, is KAGVTQTPRYLIKTRGQQVTLSCSPISGHRSVSWYQQTPGQGLQFLFEYFSETQRNKGNFPGRFSGRQFSNSRSEMNVSTLELGDSALYLCASSYSIQETQYFGPGTRLLVL.

This clonotype was seen more than once but under ten times. The gene calls are TRBV6-5 and TRBJ1-4, with a weak D call TRBD1 (5 bases). The CDR3 consists of 14 residues. Germline V gene sequence: CDR1 MNHEY, CDR2 SVGAGI. V was shortened by 4 bases and J by 7 bases, with 13 bases between the two germline ends. This CDR3 reads CASSLRPGGEKLFF. In DNA form, the CDR3 reads TGTGCCAGCAGTTTGAGACCCGGGGGTGAAAAACTGTTTTTT.

V gene TRBV3-1 combines with J gene TRBJ1-2, with D possibly matching TRBD1 (6 bases). This CDR3 has 14 amino acids. Germline CDR1 and CDR2: LGHDT and YNNKEL (reference sequence). The V end was cut by 1 base, the J end by 4 bases, with 10 bases between. Here the CDR3 DNA reads TGTGCCAGCAGCCAAGGGGGGGGCCGCTATGGCTACACCTTC. This encodes CASSQGGGRYGYTF.

This chain joins TRBV20-1 and TRBJ1-5, with a tentative D call TRBD1 (6 bases). CDR1 is DFQATT, CDR2 SNEGSKA, per germline (reference sequence). Trimming removed 6 bases at V and 3 bases at J, with 12 bases between. The CDR3 runs 13 residues. The CDR3 region has the DNA TGCAGTGCCTATACAGGGCTCAATCAGCCCCAGCATTTT. Amino acid sequence: CSAYTGLNQPQHF.

The sample holds many counts of this clonotype. The V and J genes are TRBV7-6 and TRBJ2-3; D is ambiguous. Germline lookup yields CDR1 SGHVS and CDR2 FNYEAQ. This CDR3 is 14 amino acids long. Trimming pared 0 bases from V and 1 base from J, leaving 5 bases between. This CDR3 is CASSLADRTDTQYF. The CDR3, as DNA: TGTGCCAGCAGCTTAGCGGACCGCACAGATACGCAGTATTTT.

V gene TRBV4-2 combines with J gene TRBJ1-5, with 7 bases identical to TRBD1. The germline gives CDR1 LGHNA, CDR2 YNFKEQ. V trimming: 3 bases; J trimming: 0 bases; junction bases outside the gene matches: 8. This CDR3 contains 17 residues. In DNA form, the CDR3 reads TGTGCCAGCAGCCAGGAGGGGACAGTCCTTAGCAATCAGCCCCAGCATTTT. Protein: CASSQEGTVLSNQPQHF.

The CDR3: CATSDLAGGPGEQFF. The CDR3 coding sequence is TGTGCCACCAGTGATCTAGCGGGGGGGCCTGGTGAGCAGTTCTTC. The V call is TRBV24-1, the J call TRBJ2-1, with 12 bases that match TRBD2. The CDR3 runs 15 residues. After removal of 3 bases from V and 9 bases from J, the junction contained 5 bases not matched to a gene. CDR1 KGHDR and CDR2 SFDVKD come from the germline V gene.

In this sample, this clonotype turned up a few times. The gene calls are TRBV7-6 and TRBJ2-7; a possible D gene is TRBD1 (6 bases). CDR1 and CDR2 from the germline V gene are SGHVS and FNYEAQ. The CDR3 is 13 amino acids. The V end was cut by 5 bases, the J end by 6 bases, with 14 bases between. CDR3: CASSPQTGFEQYF. The CDR3 DNA sequence: TGTGCCAGCAGCCCCCAAACAGGGTTCGAGCAGTACTTC.

The chain couples TRBV5-4 to TRBJ2-2, with 12 bases aligning to TRBD2. CDR3 length equals 16 residues. Germline CDR1 and CDR2: SGHNT and YYREEE (reference sequence). Unmatched junction bases numbered 6, after V lost 4 bases and J lost 5 bases. The CDR3 nucleotides read TGTGCCAGCAGCACGACTAGCGGGAGAGGTACCGGGGAGCTGTTTTTT. Translation: CASSTTSGRGTGELFF.

The chain combines TRBV4-2 with TRBJ2-1; 10 nucleotides agree with TRBD2. Germline CDR1 reads LGHNA; CDR2 reads YNFKEQ. The CDR3 covers 18 residues. With 1 base clipped from V and 7 bases from J, the junction kept 13 bases outside the gene matches. CDR3 bases: TGTGCCAGCAGCCAAGTATGGGCTAGCGGGAGTGCTGGGAATGAGCAGTTCTTC. It yields the protein CASSQVWASGSAGNEQFF.

This clonotype was seen a handful of times. The CDR3 DNA follows: TGTGCCAGTTCAAGGAGCCGAAACTATGGCTACACCTTC. As protein: CASSRSRNYGYTF. The rearrangement joins TRBV19 to TRBJ1-2; D unresolved. V lost 8 bases and J lost 2, with 12 bases in between. Per the germline V gene, CDR1 is LNHDA and CDR2 is SQIVND (reference sequence). The CDR3 consists of 13 residues.

The chain carries TRBV12-3 or TRBV12-4 and TRBJ2-1; possible D gene TRBD1, 6 bases. The V end was cut by 4 bases, the J end by 8 bases, with 15 bases between. This CDR3 is built from 14 residues. DNA for the CDR3: TGTGCCAGCAGTTCTTCTACAGGGATGCATGAGCAGTTCTTC. Translating it yields CASSSSTGMHEQFF.

The rearrangement uses TRBV27 and TRBJ2-7; perhaps D is TRBD1 or TRBD2 (6 bases each). This CDR3 has 13 amino acids. The ends were cut back, 5 bases at V and 6 bases at J, with 14 bases in the middle. CDR1 and CDR2 from the germline V gene are MNHEY and SMNVEV (reference sequence). CDR3 bases: TGTGCCAGCAGTCTCCGACAGGAGGGCGAGCAGTACTTC. Translated: CASSLRQEGEQYF.

This clonotype was counted only a few times. The chain is built from TRBV7-8 and TRBJ1-1; no definite D call. Germline CDR1 and CDR2: SGHVS and FQNEAQ. The CDR3 length is 14 residues. With 7 bases removed from V and 2 bases from J, the gap between germline ends came to 14 bases. The CDR3 DNA reads TGTGCCAGCACCTCAGAAGGACTAAACACTGAAGCTTTCTTT. It translates to CASTSEGLNTEAFF.

The chain carries TRBV4-2 and TRBJ2-6, with unresolved D. V was clipped by 5 bases and J by 0 bases, with 11 bases between them. Germline V lookup: CDR1 LGHNA, CDR2 YNFKEQ. This CDR3 is 16 amino acids long. The CDR3 reads CASSWGSLSGANVLTF. CDR3 sequence (DNA): TGTGCCAGCAGCTGGGGAAGCCTCTCTGGGGCCAACGTCCTGACTTTC.

This clonotype has more than one count but fewer than ten. The genes are TRBV25-1 and TRBJ1-1; 10 bases fit TRBD1. V dropped 2 bases and J dropped 4; count of bases not matched to a gene: 4. Germline values: CDR1 MGHDK, CDR2 SYGVNS. This CDR3 is 15 amino acids long. In nucleotides, the CDR3 is TGTGCCAGCAGTGAAGTTGGACAGGGGGGCACTGAAGCTTTCTTT. Amino acids: CASSEVGQGGTEAFF.